This T cell receptor beta chain was obtained from a study of T cell responses to AZD1222 COVID-19 vaccine. The CDR3 totals 14 residues. Germline-derived CDR1 and CDR2 are LGHNA and YNFKEQ. V lost 4 bases and J lost 0, with 9 bases in between. TCRdb keeps only in-frame clones here, not all; method: immunoSEQ multiplex PCR. The sample holds approximately 70,000 clones, more than 75% seen once. The source is an adult in good health. The chain combines TRBV4-2 with TRBJ1-1; D is undetermined. This sample comprised peripheral blood, obtained on day 0 of AZD1222 vaccination. Written as DNA, the CDR3 is TGTGCCAGCAGCCCTGGAAGGGTGAACACTGAAGCTTTCTTT. Translating it yields CASSPGRVNTEAFF.